A single sample gave rise to the 3 T cell receptor beta chains below, sequenced in a study of blood T cell repertoires in COVID-19. The protocol was immunoSEQ multiplex PCR, while the TCRdb copy is restricted to in-frame clones and leaves out a portion. The data show some 300,000 clones, around 90% seen once. Material for sequencing was PBMCs or T cells enriched from blood (not recorded which). The source is a young woman with acute COVID-19.

The V and J genes are TRBV6-5 and TRBJ1-1; D is undetermined. CDR3 size: 14 residues. Trimming removed 6 bases from V and 4 bases from J, with 15 bases in between. CDR1 and CDR2 from the germline V gene are MNHEY and SVGAGI. The CDR3 loop is CASSPSGGPTEAFF. CDR3 sequence (DNA): TGTGCCAGCAGCCCCTCGGGAGGGCCCACTGAAGCTTTCTTT.

V gene TRBV7-9 combines with J gene TRBJ1-3; 12 bases agree with TRBD1. V gave up 7 bases and J gave up 4 bases; unmatched junction bases: 5. Germline CDR1 is SEHNR and CDR2 is FQNEAQ (reference sequence). This CDR3 spans 15 amino acids. CDR3 nucleotide sequence: TGTGCCAGCACCCTGGGACAGGGGGCGGGAAACACCATATATTTT. This gives the protein CASTLGQGAGNTIYF.

The J gene is TRBJ2-7, the V gene TRBV24-1, with 14 nucleotides matching TRBD2. Germline V gene lookup returns CDR1 KGHDR and CDR2 SFDVKD. V gave up 5 bases and J gave up 5 bases; unmatched junction bases: 4. The CDR3 length is 15 residues. The CDR3 reads CATSVPGLAGDEQYF. The CDR3 coding sequence is TGTGCCACCAGTGTTCCGGGACTAGCGGGAGACGAGCAGTACTTC.